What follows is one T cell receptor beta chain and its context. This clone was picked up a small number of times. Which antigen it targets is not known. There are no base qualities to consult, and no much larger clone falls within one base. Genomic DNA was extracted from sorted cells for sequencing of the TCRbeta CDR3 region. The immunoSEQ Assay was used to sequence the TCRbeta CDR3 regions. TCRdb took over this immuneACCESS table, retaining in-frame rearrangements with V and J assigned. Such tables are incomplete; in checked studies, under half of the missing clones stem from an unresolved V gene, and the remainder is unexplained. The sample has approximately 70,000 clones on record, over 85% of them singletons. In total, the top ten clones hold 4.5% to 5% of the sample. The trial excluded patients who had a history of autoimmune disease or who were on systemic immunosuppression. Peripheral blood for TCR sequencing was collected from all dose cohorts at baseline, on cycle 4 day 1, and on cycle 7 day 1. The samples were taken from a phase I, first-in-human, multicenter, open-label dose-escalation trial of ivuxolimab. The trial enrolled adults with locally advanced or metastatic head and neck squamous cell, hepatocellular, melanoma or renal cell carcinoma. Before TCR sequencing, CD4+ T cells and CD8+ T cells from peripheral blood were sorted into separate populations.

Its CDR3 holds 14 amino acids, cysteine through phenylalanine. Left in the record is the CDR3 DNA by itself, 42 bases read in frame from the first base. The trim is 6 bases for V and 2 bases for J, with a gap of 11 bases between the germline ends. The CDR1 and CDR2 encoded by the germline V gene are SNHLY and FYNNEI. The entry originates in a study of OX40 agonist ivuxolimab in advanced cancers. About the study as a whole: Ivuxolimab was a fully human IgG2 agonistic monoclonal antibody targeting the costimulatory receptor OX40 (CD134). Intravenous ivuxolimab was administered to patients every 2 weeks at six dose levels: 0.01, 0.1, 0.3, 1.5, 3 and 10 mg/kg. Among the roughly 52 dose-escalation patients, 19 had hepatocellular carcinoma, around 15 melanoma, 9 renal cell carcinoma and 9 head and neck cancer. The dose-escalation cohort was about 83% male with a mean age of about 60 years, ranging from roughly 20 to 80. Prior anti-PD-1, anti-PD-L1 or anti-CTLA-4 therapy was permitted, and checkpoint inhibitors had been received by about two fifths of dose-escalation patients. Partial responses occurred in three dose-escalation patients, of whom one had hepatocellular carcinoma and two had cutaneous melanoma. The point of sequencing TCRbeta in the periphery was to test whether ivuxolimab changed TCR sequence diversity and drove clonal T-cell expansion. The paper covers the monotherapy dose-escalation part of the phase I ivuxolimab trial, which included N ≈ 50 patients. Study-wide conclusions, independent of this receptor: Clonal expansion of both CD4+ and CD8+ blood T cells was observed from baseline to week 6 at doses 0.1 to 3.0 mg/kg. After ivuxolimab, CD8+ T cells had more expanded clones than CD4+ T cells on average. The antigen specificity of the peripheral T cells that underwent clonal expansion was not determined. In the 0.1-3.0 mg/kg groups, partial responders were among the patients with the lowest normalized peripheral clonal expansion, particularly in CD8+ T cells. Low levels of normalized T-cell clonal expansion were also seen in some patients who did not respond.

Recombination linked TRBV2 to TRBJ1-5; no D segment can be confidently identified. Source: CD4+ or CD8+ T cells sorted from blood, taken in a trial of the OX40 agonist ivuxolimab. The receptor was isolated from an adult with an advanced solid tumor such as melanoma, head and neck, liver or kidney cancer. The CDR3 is CASRGGSGNQPQHF. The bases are TGTGCCAGCAGGGGAGGATCGGGCAATCAGCCCCAGCATTTT.